This is a list of T cell receptor beta chains from one sample in a study of beta chain features in type 1 diabetes. This table comes from immunoSEQ multiplex PCR, and its TCRdb copy is limited to in-frame clones, with some not included. This table has roughly 280,000 clones, roughly 25% appearing once. The specimen was naive CD4+ T cells from blood. The receptor source for this set is a woman aged 25 to 39 with type 1 diabetes. Both conserved end residues are part of each CDR3. A D gene is named only where the DNA matches it firmly. Some rows mark clone size as missing; the rest say once, few, many or name a class of expanded clone.

.	TRBV2	TRBD2	TRBJ2-1	CASSEGDLAGLF	TGTGCCAGCAGTGAGGGGGACCTAGCGGGACTCTTC
.	TRBV5-1	.	TRBJ1-1	CASSLRVPGEAFF	TGCGCCAGCAGCCTCAGGGTTCCCGGTGAAGCTTTCTTT
few	TRBV25-1	TRBD2	TRBJ2-5	CASSAVWGGTSRQETQYF	TGTGCCAGCAGTGCGGTTTGGGGAGGGACTAGCCGGCAAGAGACCCAGTACTTC
.	TRBV30	TRBD2	TRBJ2-1	CAWSVLAGVNEQFF	TGTGCCTGGAGTGTATTAGCGGGAGTGAATGAGCAGTTCTTC
few	TRBV9	TRBD2	TRBJ2-7	CASSVAPAGQGYEQYF	TGTGCCAGCAGCGTAGCGCCAGCGGGGCAAGGATACGAGCAGTACTTC
few	TRBV9	TRBD2	TRBJ2-1	CASSGGTSGGEQFF	TGTGCCAGCAGCGGAGGGACTAGCGGGGGTGAGCAGTTCTTC
few	TRBV28	TRBD1	TRBJ1-2	CASSQKDRNYGYTF	TGTGCCAGCAGCCAAAAGGACAGGAACTATGGCTACACCTTC
few	TRBV7-2	.	TRBJ2-1	CASSLASSNEQFF	TGTGCCAGCAGCTTAGCCTCTAGCAATGAGCAGTTCTTC
few	TRBV4-2	.	TRBJ2-7	CASSQDVLARYEQYF	TGTGCCAGCAGCCAAGATGTACTAGCTAGGTACGAGCAGTACTTC
.	TRBV27	.	TRBJ2-4	CASRPGGGKITKNIQYF	TGTGCCAGCAGACCCGGTGGAGGGAAAATTACCAAAAACATTCAGTACTTC
.	TRBV10-3	TRBD1	TRBJ1-1	CAISELQGARTEAFF	TGTGCCATCAGTGAGTTACAGGGGGCTAGGACTGAAGCTTTCTTT
.	TRBV9	.	TRBJ2-1	CASSVEAGSYNEQFF	TGTGCCAGCAGCGTAGAGGCGGGATCCTACAATGAGCAGTTCTTC
few	TRBV29-1	.	TRBJ2-7	CSVRPSVFDEQYF	TGCAGCGTTCGTCCCAGCGTTTTCGACGAGCAGTACTTC
.	TRBV29-1	.	TRBJ1-1	CSVEDQSNTEAFF	TGCAGCGTTGAAGACCAGTCGAACACTGAAGCTTTCTTT
.	TRBV16	TRBD1	TRBJ2-7	CASSQSQTGGSYEQYF	TGTGCCAGCAGCCAATCCCAGACAGGGGGGTCCTACGAGCAGTACTTC
few	TRBV11-2	.	TRBJ1-2	CASSPQGPYGYTF	TGTGCCAGCAGCCCACAGGGCCCGTATGGCTACACCTTC
few	TRBV7-8	.	TRBJ2-5	CASSPEWGQGTQYF	TGTGCCAGCAGCCCTGAGTGGGGGCAGGGGACCCAGTACTTC
few	TRBV30	.	TRBJ2-1	CAWSALASYNEQFF	TGTGCCTGGAGTGCTCTAGCGTCCTACAATGAGCAGTTCTTC
.	TRBV15	.	TRBJ2-1	CATSRDEDEQFF	TGTGCCACCAGCAGAGATGAGGATGAGCAGTTCTTC
few	TRBV5-1	.	TRBJ2-1	CASSVPSDYNEQFF	TGCGCCAGCAGCGTCCCCAGCGACTACAATGAGCAGTTCTTC
.	TRBV7-8	.	TRBJ2-5	CASSPQAETQYF	TGTGCCAGCAGCCCCCAAGCGGAGACCCAGTACTTC
few	TRBV15	TRBD1	TRBJ1-4	CATSSWGGAGGEKLFF	TGTGCCACCAGCAGTTGGGGCGGCGCAGGGGGGGAAAAACTGTTTTTT
.	TRBV5-1	TRBD2	TRBJ2-5	CASSFSGTTQETQYF	TGCGCCAGCAGCTTTAGCGGGACTACCCAAGAGACCCAGTACTTC
.	TRBV13	TRBD2	TRBJ2-7	CASSGLAGSYEQYF	TGTGCCAGCAGTGGACTAGCGGGGTCCTACGAGCAGTACTTC
few	TRBV7-9	.	TRBJ1-5	CASSFLNQPQHF	TGTGCCAGCAGCTTCTTGAATCAGCCCCAGCATTTT
.	TRBV7-9	TRBD2	TRBJ2-3	CASSAEGLAWISTDTQYF	TGTGCCAGCAGCGCCGAGGGACTAGCGTGGATTAGCACAGATACGCAGTATTTT
few	TRBV11-2	TRBD2	TRBJ2-1	CASSLAVAGGQNEQFF	TGTGCCAGCAGCTTAGCGGTTGCGGGAGGGCAGAATGAGCAGTTCTTC
.	TRBV29-1	.	TRBJ2-7	CSVIQGGYEQYF	TGCAGCGTAATACAGGGAGGGTACGAGCAGTACTTC
.	TRBV29-1	.	TRBJ2-1	CSVATVSEQFF	TGCAGCGTAGCCACTGTAAGTGAGCAGTTCTTC
few	TRBV29-1	.	TRBJ2-6	CSVDSSGSGANVLTF	TGCAGCGTTGACAGTTCAGGGTCAGGGGCCAACGTCCTGACTTTC
.	TRBV28	.	TRBJ2-7	CASSLVYYEQYF	TGTGCCAGCAGTTTGGTCTACTACGAGCAGTACTTC
.	TRBV11-2	.	TRBJ2-2	CASSLELYTGELFF	TGTGCCAGCAGCTTAGAACTTTACACCGGGGAGCTGTTTTTT
few	TRBV4-1	TRBD1	TRBJ1-5	CASHVLTGPRNQPQHF	TGCGCCAGCCACGTACTGACAGGGCCTCGCAATCAGCCCCAGCATTTT
few	TRBV18	.	TRBJ2-1	CASSPFDNNEQFF	TGTGCCAGCTCACCCTTTGACAATAATGAGCAGTTCTTC
few	TRBV10-3	TRBD1	TRBJ2-7	CAISETGTGSSYEQYF	TGTGCCATCAGTGAGACCGGGACAGGGAGCTCCTACGAGCAGTACTTC
.	TRBV6-6	TRBD1	TRBJ1-5	CASRTTGVGSNQPQHF	TGTGCCAGCAGGACCACAGGGGTCGGGAGCAATCAGCCCCAGCATTTT
.	TRBV5-6	TRBD1	TRBJ2-6	CASSPTGVGANVLTF	TGTGCCAGCAGCCCGACAGGGGTCGGGGCCAACGTCCTGACTTTC
few	TRBV18	.	TRBJ2-7	CASSPSSYEQYF	TGTGCCAGCTCACCGAGCTCCTACGAGCAGTACTTC
few	TRBV2	.	TRBJ2-5	CASYRPQETQYF	TGTGCCAGCTACAGACCTCAAGAGACCCAGTACTTC
few	TRBV4-2	.	TRBJ2-1	CASSQVNNEQFF	TGTGCCAGCAGCCAAGTTAACAATGAGCAGTTCTTC
few	TRBV7-9	.	TRBJ2-3	CASSLPGSTDTQYF	TGTGCCAGCAGCTTACCGGGATCCACAGATACGCAGTATTTT
.	TRBV19	.	TRBJ1-5	CASTYRAYQPQHF	TGTGCCAGTACATACAGGGCATATCAGCCCCAGCATTTT